Many counts were recorded for the clone carrying this TCR beta chain. These data are taken from a study of T-cell reconstitution after alpha-beta-depleted transplantation in children. Trimming removed 7 bases at V and 0 bases at J, with 12 bases between. Germline V gene sequence: CDR1 MNHEY, CDR2 SVGEGT. The CDR3 loop spans 15 amino acids. Unique molecular identifiers were incorporated during preparation of the TCRbeta library. TCRdb reprocessed the PCR reads via MiXCR and lists one record per CDR3 protein. In the table there are around 600,000 distinct CDR3 sequences, 10% of which are singletons. The sequencing here drew on PBMCs from the stem cell graft donor, taken from the stem cell graft. This rearrangement joins TRBV6-2 or TRBV6-3 to TRBJ2-2; the D gene is possibly TRBD2 (5 bases). The sequence was collected from a human donor who donated a stem cell graft to a child with acute myeloid leukemia. This CDR3 reads CASTKAGANTGELFF. The DNA for the CDR3 is TGTGCCAGCACCAAGGCCGGGGCGAACACCGGGGAGCTGTTTTTT.